This T cell receptor (beta chain) was sequenced during a study of T cells in Graves' hyperthyroidism and ophthalmopathy. At the level of the study: Blood was drawn when the patient was first diagnosed and still untreated.

Study results and caveats: Most thyroid clonotypes expanded above 0.001 appeared in blood too.

Amplification targeted TCR beta CDR3 regions from RNA transcripts. The HTBI primer set was used in a first-round RT-PCR of the TCR CDR3. TCRdb itself ran the multiplex PCR reads through MiXCR, one entry per CDR3 protein. The table records 640,000 or so distinct CDR3 sequences, over 12% of them present only once. Germline V gene lookup returns CDR1 MNHEY and CDR2 SMNVEV (reference sequence). The trim removed 1 base at V and 7 bases at J, leaving 5 bases unmatched. This CDR3 is 15 amino acids long. This clonotype was found many times. Its antigen is currently unknown. Patients were excluded for uncontrolled infection, other autoimmune disease, pregnancy or lactation. Diagnosing involved the use of clinical symptoms, serum thyroxine and TRAb, thyroid ultrasound and orbital computed tomography.

J is TRBJ1-5 and V is TRBV27; 9 positions match TRBD1. The sequenced material came from blood. The receptor comes from a woman aged 40 to 50 with Graves' ophthalmopathy. The CDR3: CASSLWGQGGQPQHF. The CDR3 coding sequence is TGTGCCAGCAGTTTATGGGGACAGGGAGGGCAGCCCCAGCATTTT.